Following are 9 T cell receptor beta chains from one sample sequenced in a study of CD8 T cells in Susac syndrome. About 0.5 to 1 ug RNA was reverse transcribed with random hexamers. Each CDR3 protein gets one entry after TCRdb re-called the immunoSEQ multiplex PCR reads with MiXCR. The top ten clones hold less than 0.12% of a sample with roughly 200,000 distinct CDR3 sequences, 85% to 95% of them seen once. The source material was CD4+ T cells from PBMCs. The origin of the receptors is a human donor in good health.

The gene calls are TRBV24-1 and TRBJ1-2; 7 nucleotides line up with TRBD1. After removal of 9 bases from V and 7 bases from J, the junction contained 4 bases not matched to a gene. Germline CDR1 KGHDR, CDR2 SFDVKD. This CDR3 region has 11 residues. The CDR3 reads CATQGEGGYTF. The CDR3 DNA is TGTGCCACCCAGGGGGAGGGTGGCTACACCTTC.

The rearrangement uses TRBV20-1 and TRBJ1-1, with 7 bases matching TRBD1. Trimming cost V 0 bases and J 11 bases; bases outside gene matches: 12. The CDR3 sequence is 14 residues long. Germline loops: CDR1 DFQATT, CDR2 SNEGSKA (reference sequence). CDR3 residues: CSARDVRGGKWAFF. The CDR3 DNA reads as TGCAGTGCTAGAGATGTTAGAGGGGGCAAGTGGGCTTTCTTT.

The CDR3 bases are TGTGCCAGCACCTACCGGGACAGGGGGAGAAATGAGCAGTTCTTC. It is translated as CASTYRDRGRNEQFF. The chain employs TRBV6-5 and TRBJ2-1; TRBD1 agrees at 11 bases. The CDR3 totals 15 residues. In germline, CDR1 is MNHEY, CDR2 SVGAGI. V lost 7 bases and J lost 7; bases outside the gene matches: 9.

This chain uses TRBV27 with TRBJ2-3; D ambiguous. Trimming stripped 2 bases from V and 2 bases from J, with 8 bases between. The CDR3 covers 14 residues. In germline, CDR1 is MNHEY, CDR2 SMNVEV (reference sequence). The CDR3 nucleotides are TGTGCCAGCAGTTTACAGGACCCCACAGATACGCAGTATTTT. Translating gives CASSLQDPTDTQYF.

This clonotype was picked up one time. V gene TRBV5-4 combines with J gene TRBJ2-7; the D is unclear. V lost 1 base to trimming and J lost 0 bases, with 14 bases between them. In germline, CDR1 is SGHNT, CDR2 YYREEE (reference sequence). The CDR3 sequence is 16 residues long. CDR3 nucleotide sequence: TGTGCCAGCAGCTTGCAGGCCTGGGGAAGCTCCTACGAGCAGTACTTC. Protein product: CASSLQAWGSSYEQYF.

The CDR3 spells CASSPQGLAGGPYNEQFF. The CDR3 DNA reads as TGTGCCAGCAGTCCCCAAGGACTAGCGGGAGGGCCATACAATGAGCAGTTCTTC. The V and J genes are TRBV28 and TRBJ2-1, with 15 positions matching TRBD2. This CDR3 is 18 amino acids long. V lost 5 bases, J lost 4 bases, and 9 bases stayed unmatched. Germline CDR1 reads MDHEN; CDR2 reads SYDVKM.

The chain is built from TRBV15 and TRBJ1-4; D gene unclear. CDR1 and CDR2 from the germline V gene are LNHNV and YYDKDF (reference sequence). The CDR3 loop spans 16 amino acids. The germline V and J ends were trimmed by 1 base and 5 bases, with 14 bases remaining between them. CDR3: CATSRVGRASNEKLFF. The CDR3 coding sequence is TGTGCCACCAGCAGAGTAGGGCGGGCGTCAAATGAAAAACTGTTTTTT.

This clonotype was observed a single time. The chain links TRBV12-3 or TRBV12-4 to TRBJ2-5, with D perhaps TRBD1 (5 bases). The CDR3 covers 15 residues. Between the trimmed V and J ends, which lost 3 bases and 2 bases, there was a span of 13 bases. CDR3 DNA sequence: TGTGCCAGCAGTTTTAATCTACGACAGCAAGAGACCCAGTACTTC. This codes for CASSFNLRQQETQYF.

This chain uses TRBV28 with TRBJ2-7, with TRBD1 matching 10 bases. V was clipped by 8 bases and J by 6 bases; unmatched bases: 10. Per germline, CDR1 MDHEN and CDR2 SYDVKM. CDR3 length: 14 amino acids. In DNA form, the CDR3 reads TGTGCCAGCTACCGGGACAGGGGACTGTCCGAGCAGTACTTC. Translation gives CASYRDRGLSEQYF.